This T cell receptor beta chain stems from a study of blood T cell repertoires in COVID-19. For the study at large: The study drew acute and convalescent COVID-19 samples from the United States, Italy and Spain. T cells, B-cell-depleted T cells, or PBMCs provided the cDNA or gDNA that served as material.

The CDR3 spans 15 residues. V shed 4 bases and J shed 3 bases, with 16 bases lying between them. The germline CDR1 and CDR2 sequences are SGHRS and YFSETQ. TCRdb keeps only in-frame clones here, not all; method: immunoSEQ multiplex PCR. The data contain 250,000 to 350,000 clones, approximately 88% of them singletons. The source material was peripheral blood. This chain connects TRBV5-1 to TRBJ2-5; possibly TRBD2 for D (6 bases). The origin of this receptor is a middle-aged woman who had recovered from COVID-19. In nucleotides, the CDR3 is TGCGCCAGCAGCCGCGGCGGGATAGTTGAAGAGACCCAGTACTTC. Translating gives CASSRGGIVEETQYF.